This T cell receptor (beta chain) emerged from a study of blood T cell repertoires in COVID-19. Authors' analysis steps: It was from reference gene primer amplification that nucleated cell counts were estimated. Sequenced by immunoSEQ multiplex PCR; TCRdb stores in-frame clones only, minus some. The V and J calls and clone size are taken from that table; D and trimming were inferred from the DNA. The table lists 350,000 to 450,000 clones, around 91% of them singletons. The CDR3 length is 14 residues. CDR1 is SQVTM, CDR2 ANQGSEA, per germline. V dropped 8 bases and J dropped 2 bases, with 15 bases sitting between them.

The V call is TRBV29-1, the J call TRBJ2-2; D might be TRBD1 (6 bases). The sequence was collected from a woman in her thirties or forties with COVID-19, enrolled during active disease. Sequenced material: peripheral blood. The CDR3 loop is CSFSRTANTGELFF. CDR3 nucleotide sequence: TGCAGCTTTTCCCGGACAGCCAACACCGGGGAGCTGTTTTTT.